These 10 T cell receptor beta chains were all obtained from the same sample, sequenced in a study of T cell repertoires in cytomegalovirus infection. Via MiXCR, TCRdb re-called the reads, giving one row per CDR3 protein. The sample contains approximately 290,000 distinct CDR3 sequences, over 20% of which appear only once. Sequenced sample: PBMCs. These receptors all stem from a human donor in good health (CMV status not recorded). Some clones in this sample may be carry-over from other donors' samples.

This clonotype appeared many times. The CDR3 DNA is TGTGCCAGCAGCTCCACAGGGGTGCAGCCCCAGCATTTT. Protein: CASSSTGVQPQHF. The chain is built from TRBV7-9 and TRBJ1-5; 7 bases map to TRBD1. In germline, CDR1 is SEHNR, CDR2 FQNEAQ (reference sequence). This CDR3 has 13 amino acids. V lost 4 bases, J lost 7 bases, and 4 bases stayed unmatched.

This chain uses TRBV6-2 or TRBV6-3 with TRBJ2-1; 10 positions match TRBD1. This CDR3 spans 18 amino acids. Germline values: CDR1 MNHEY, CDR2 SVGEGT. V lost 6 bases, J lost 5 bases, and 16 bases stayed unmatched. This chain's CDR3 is CASRRQGAGGAGNNEQFF. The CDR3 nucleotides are TGTGCCAGCAGAAGACAGGGGGCAGGTGGAGCTGGAAACAATGAGCAGTTCTTC.

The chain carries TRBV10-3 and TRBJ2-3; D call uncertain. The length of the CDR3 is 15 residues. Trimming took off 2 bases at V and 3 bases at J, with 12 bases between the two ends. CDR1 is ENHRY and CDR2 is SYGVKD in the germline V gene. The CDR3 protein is CAISEPRITTDTQYF. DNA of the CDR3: TGTGCCATCAGTGAGCCAAGGATTACGACAGATACGCAGTATTTT.

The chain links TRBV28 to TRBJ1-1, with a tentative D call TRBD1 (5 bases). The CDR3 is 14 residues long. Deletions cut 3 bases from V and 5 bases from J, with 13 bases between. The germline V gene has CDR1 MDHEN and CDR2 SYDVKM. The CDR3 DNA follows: TGTGCCAGCAGTTTTAGGGGCGGAGGGACTGAAGCTTTCTTT. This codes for CASSFRGGGTEAFF.

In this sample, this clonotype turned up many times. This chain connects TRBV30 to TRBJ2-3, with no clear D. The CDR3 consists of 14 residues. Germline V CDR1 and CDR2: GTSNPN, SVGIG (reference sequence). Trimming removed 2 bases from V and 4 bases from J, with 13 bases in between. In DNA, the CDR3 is TGTGCCTGGAGTTCATGGAACGGCGCAGATACGCAGTATTTT. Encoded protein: CAWSSWNGADTQYF. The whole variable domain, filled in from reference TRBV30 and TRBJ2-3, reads SQTIHQWPATLVQPVGSPLSLECTVEGTSNPNLYWYRQAAGRGLQLLFYSVGIGQISSEVPQNLSASRPQDRQFILSSKKLLLSDSGFYLCAWSSWNGADTQYFGPGTRLTVL.

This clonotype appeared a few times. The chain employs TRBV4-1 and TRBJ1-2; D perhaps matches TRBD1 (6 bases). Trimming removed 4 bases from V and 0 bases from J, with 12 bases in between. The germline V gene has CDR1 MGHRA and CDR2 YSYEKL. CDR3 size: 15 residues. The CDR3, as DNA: TGCGCCAGCAGCCCCGGACAGATCTCTAACTATGGCTACACCTTC. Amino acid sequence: CASSPGQISNYGYTF.

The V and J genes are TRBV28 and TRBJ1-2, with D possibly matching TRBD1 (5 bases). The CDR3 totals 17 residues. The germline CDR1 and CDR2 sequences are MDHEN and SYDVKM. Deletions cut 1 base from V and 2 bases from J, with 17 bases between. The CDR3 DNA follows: TGTGCCAGCAGTTTATCCGGGAGGGGTGGAACAAACTATGGCTACACCTTC. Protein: CASSLSGRGGTNYGYTF.

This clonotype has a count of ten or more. The CDR3 region is CASSLGTGNEKLFF. CDR3 DNA sequence: TGTGCCAGCAGCTTAGGGACGGGAAATGAAAAACTGTTTTTT. The chain joins TRBV7-2 to TRBJ1-4; D is unclear. CDR3 length: 14 amino acids. Germline assignment: CDR1 SGHTA and CDR2 FQGNSA. The V end was cut by 1 base, the J end by 5 bases, with 8 bases between.

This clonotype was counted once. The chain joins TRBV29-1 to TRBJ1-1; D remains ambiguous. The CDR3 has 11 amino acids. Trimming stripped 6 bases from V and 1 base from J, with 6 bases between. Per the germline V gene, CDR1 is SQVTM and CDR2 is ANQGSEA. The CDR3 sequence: CSVQENTEAFF. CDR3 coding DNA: TGCAGCGTCCAAGAGAACACTGAAGCTTTCTTT.

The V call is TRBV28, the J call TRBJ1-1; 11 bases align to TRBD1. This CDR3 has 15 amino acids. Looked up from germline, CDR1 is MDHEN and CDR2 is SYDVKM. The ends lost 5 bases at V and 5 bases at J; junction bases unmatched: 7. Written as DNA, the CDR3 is TGTGCCAGCAGTCTCCGGACAGGGGGCTGGACTGAAGCTTTCTTT. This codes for CASSLRTGGWTEAFF.